Here is one TCR beta chain with its context. This table comes from immunoSEQ multiplex PCR, and its TCRdb copy is limited to in-frame clones, with some not included. There are 220,000 or so clones in the sample; approximately 78% occur only once, and 7% to 10% lies in the top ten. The sample originates from a study of blood T cell repertoires in COVID-19. Enrolment of Seattle patients took place during active infection, and they were followed longitudinally. Trimming pared 6 bases from V and 4 bases from J, leaving 10 bases between. This CDR3 region has 13 residues. Material for sequencing was peripheral blood. The source is a woman older than 75 with COVID-19, enrolled during active disease. The V call is TRBV12-3 or TRBV12-4, the J call TRBJ1-5; tentative D call: TRBD1 (5 bases). The CDR3: CASSRQTNQPQHF. CDR3 in DNA: TGTGCCAGCAGCCGACAGACTAATCAGCCCCAGCATTTT.